This passage covers 27 T cell receptor beta chains from one sample sequenced in a study of cytomegalovirus exposure and HLA in healthy donors. 13 Jbeta primers and 60 Vbeta primers were used for the PCR. Libraries were prepared by immunoSEQ multiplex PCR; TCRdb keeps only in-frame clonotypes and omits some of them. Of 120,000 to 150,000 clones in the sample, 75% to 85% are singletons; the top ten hold 3% to 4%. Sequenced input: PBMCs. Receptors were obtained from a female donor in good health and CMV-seronegative.

This clone was seen more than once but under ten times. The rearrangement joins TRBV6-5 to TRBJ2-5, with 7 nucleotides matching TRBD1. This CDR3 has 16 amino acids. Germline V gives CDR1 MNHEY, CDR2 SVGAGI. The J segment lost 0 bases and the V segment lost 4 bases, leaving 8 bases of the junction unmatched. In DNA form, the CDR3 reads TGTGCCAGCAGTTTCCAATTCAGGGGGTACCAAGAGACCCAGTACTTC. As protein: CASSFQFRGYQETQYF.

V is TRBV5-6 and J is TRBJ2-5, with TRBD2 matching 7 bases. V shed 4 bases, J shed 4 bases, and the junction held 10 bases outside the gene matches. This CDR3 comprises 15 residues. CDR1 is SGHDT and CDR2 is YYEEEE in the germline V gene. The CDR3: CASSAPGTGGETQYF. The CDR3 coding sequence is TGTGCCAGCAGCGCGCCCGGGACGGGGGGAGAGACCCAGTACTTC.

V and J are TRBV9 and TRBJ2-5; D is perhaps TRBD2 (7 bases). The CDR3 runs 15 residues. CDR1 is SGDLS and CDR2 is YYNGEE in the germline V gene. Trimming cost V 4 bases and J 3 bases, with 16 bases left between them. This CDR3 is CASSPRGGGEETQYF. CDR3 DNA sequence: TGTGCCAGCAGCCCCCGGGGAGGGGGAGAAGAGACCCAGTACTTC.

This clone was found once. The V call is TRBV5-6, the J call TRBJ2-7; 15 positions agree with TRBD2. The CDR3 has 14 residues. The junction had 4 bases not matched to a gene; V was cut back by 4 bases and J by 8 bases. Germline loops: CDR1 SGHDT, CDR2 YYEEEE. CDR3 sequence (DNA): TGTGCCAGCAGCGGGGGACTAGCGGGAGGCAAGCAGTACTTC. Its protein is CASSGGLAGGKQYF.

J is TRBJ2-2 and V is TRBV29-1; no reliable D call. Germline CDR1 and CDR2: SQVTM and ANQGSEA. This CDR3 spans 13 amino acids. The V end was cut by 4 bases, the J end by 4 bases, with 10 bases between. CDR3 sequence (DNA): TGCAGCGTTGTTGTACAGATCACCGGGGAGCTGTTTTTT. As protein: CSVVVQITGELFF.

This chain joins TRBV28 and TRBJ1-5, with D maybe TRBD1 (6 bases). This CDR3 has 12 residues. V was trimmed by 8 bases and J by 4 bases, leaving 9 bases between them. Germline CDR1 is MDHEN and CDR2 is SYDVKM. CDR3 DNA: TGTGCCAGCCTTCAGGGGAATCAGCCCCAGCATTTT. Encoded protein: CASLQGNQPQHF. The full variable domain, its missing parts supplied by reference TRBV28 and TRBJ1-5, is DVKVTQSSRYLVKRTGEKVFLECVQDMDHENMFWYRQDPGLGLRLIYFSYDVKMKEKGDIPEGYSVSREKKERFSLILESASTNQTSMYLCASLQGNQPQHFGDGTRLSIL.

The chain is built from TRBV5-3 and TRBJ1-1; the D is unclear. TRBV5-3 falls under the ORF class, with uncertain function. V was clipped by 2 bases and J by 10 bases, with 9 bases between them. The CDR3 spans 11 residues. The CDR3: CARSLHQRAFF. For the CDR3, the DNA is TGTGCCAGAAGCTTACACCAAAGAGCTTTCTTT.

For this clone: Compared with germline, one end of the junction differs, possibly owing to a read error. This rearrangement joins TRBV7-7 to TRBJ2-2; 10 positions match TRBD2. The germline V gene encodes CDR1 SSHAT and CDR2 FNYEAQ (reference sequence). The length of the CDR3 is 16 residues. In DNA, the CDR3 is TGTGCTAGCAGCTTAGAGGCTAGCGGGGGAGCCGGGGAGCTGTTTTTT. Translation: CASSLEASGGAGELFF.

The V gene is TRBV14, the J gene TRBJ2-1; 9 bases line up with TRBD1. The CDR3 extends over 15 amino acids. The germline V gene has CDR1 SGHDN and CDR2 FVKESK. The V and J ends lost 2 bases and 4 bases, in that order; junction bases with no gene match: 3. Written as DNA, the CDR3 is TGTGCCAGCAGCCAAAGGGACAGGGCATACAATGAGCAGTTCTTC. Translating gives CASSQRDRAYNEQFF.

The genes are TRBV7-3 and TRBJ2-1, with D possibly matching TRBD1 (6 bases). V was clipped by 2 bases and J by 4 bases, with 9 bases between them. The CDR3 sequence is 14 residues long. CDR1 is SGHTA and CDR2 is FQGTGA in the germline V gene. In DNA, the CDR3 is TGTGCCAGCAGCTTAGGGGACATATACAATGAGCAGTTCTTC. Residues: CASSLGDIYNEQFF.

This chain connects TRBV6-5 to TRBJ1-2; D ambiguous. The CDR3 is 13 amino acids. Germline V gene data show CDR1 as MNHEY and CDR2 as SVGAGI. Trimming stripped 0 bases from V and 10 bases from J, with 12 bases between. The chain's CDR3 is CASSYSRRDPYTF. The DNA of the CDR3 is TGTGCCAGCAGTTACTCGAGGCGTGATCCCTACACCTTC.

V usage is TRBV5-6 and J usage is TRBJ2-7; D perhaps matches TRBD2 (6 bases). This CDR3 region has 14 residues. Germline V gene data show CDR1 as SGHDT and CDR2 as YYEEEE. With 4 bases removed from V and 2 bases from J, the gap between germline ends came to 13 bases. CDR3 DNA sequence: TGTGCCAGCAGCCCCCCGGGGGTACCCTACGAGCAGTACTTC. Translating gives CASSPPGVPYEQYF.

The chain employs TRBV4-1 and TRBJ2-3; TRBD2 matches at 12 bases. CDR1 is MGHRA and CDR2 is YSYEKL in the germline V gene. The CDR3 loop spans 18 amino acids. J lost 0 bases, V lost 4 bases, and 8 bases had no gene match. The CDR3 region has the DNA TGCGCCAGCAGCCTCAGGACTAGCGGGGCCTCTAGCACAGATACGCAGTATTTT. Its translation: CASSLRTSGASSTDTQYF.

This chain links TRBV5-4 with TRBJ1-2, with TRBD1 as a possible D gene (5 bases). Germline CDR1 SGHNT, CDR2 YYREEE (reference sequence). CDR3 length equals 13 residues. Trimming cost V 2 bases and J 6 bases, with 11 bases left between them. The CDR3 region has the DNA TGTGCCAGCAGCTTATCCAGGGCGGATGGCTACACCTTC. It specifies CASSLSRADGYTF.

The chain recombines TRBV7-9 with TRBJ2-1, with 9 bases that match TRBD2. The CDR3 runs 13 residues. Germline V gene data show CDR1 as SEHNR and CDR2 as FQNEAQ (reference sequence). V lost 6 bases and J lost 8; bases outside the gene matches: 5. CDR3 sequence reads: CASRGQREDEQFF. CDR3 coding DNA: TGTGCCAGCAGGGGCCAGCGGGAGGATGAGCAGTTCTTC. The whole variable domain, filled in from reference TRBV7-9 and TRBJ2-1, reads DTGVSQNPRHKITKRGQNVTFRCDPISEHNRLYWYRQTLGQGPEFLTYFQNEAQLEKSRLLSDRFSAERPKGSFSTLEIQRTEQGDSAMYLCASRGQREDEQFFGPGTRLTVL.

The CDR3 reads CASTRGENYGYTF. The CDR3 coding sequence is TGTGCCAGCACCCGGGGGGAGAACTATGGCTACACCTTC. The gene calls are TRBV5-6 and TRBJ1-2, with D tentatively TRBD1 (5 bases). This CDR3 is 13 amino acids long. Deletions cut 6 bases from V and 2 bases from J, with 11 bases between. Germline V CDR1 and CDR2: SGHDT, YYEEEE. The whole variable domain, filled in from reference TRBV5-6 and TRBJ1-2, reads DAGVTQSPTHLIKTRGQQVTLRCSPKSGHDTVSWYQQALGQGPQFIFQYYEEEERQRGNFPDRFSGHQFPNYSSELNVNALLLGDSALYLCASTRGENYGYTFGSGTRLTVV.

This clone was detected a few times. The V and J genes are TRBV6-5 and TRBJ1-2, with a possible D match to TRBD1 (5 bases). Per the germline V gene, CDR1 is MNHEY and CDR2 is SVGAGI. Trimming removed 2 bases from V and 3 bases from J, with 13 bases in between. This CDR3 has 15 amino acids. The CDR3 sequence: CASSYEGTSYYGYTF. The DNA of the CDR3 is TGTGCCAGCAGTTACGAGGGGACTTCCTACTATGGCTACACCTTC.

The V and J genes are TRBV19 and TRBJ1-1, with 8 positions matching TRBD1. After removal of 10 bases from V and 2 bases from J, the junction contained 6 bases not matched to a gene. From germline, CDR1 is LNHDA and CDR2 SQIVND (reference sequence). The CDR3 sequence is 13 residues long. This CDR3 reads CATGDRINTEAFF. The CDR3 DNA sequence: TGTGCCACCGGGGACAGGATTAACACTGAAGCTTTCTTT.

The chain couples TRBV28 to TRBJ2-5, with 9 bases lining up with TRBD1. The J segment lost 2 bases and the V segment lost 6 bases, leaving 7 bases of the junction unmatched. CDR3 length: 15 amino acids. Germline CDR1 and CDR2: MDHEN and SYDVKM. CDR3 region: CASSRQGEMQETQYF. The CDR3 region has the DNA TGTGCCAGCAGCAGACAGGGGGAGATGCAAGAGACCCAGTACTTC.

This clone was seen once. The rearrangement links TRBV7-2 to TRBJ2-7, with D hard to call. V shed 5 bases and J shed 6 bases, with 11 bases lying between them. The CDR3 runs to 12 residues. Per germline, CDR1 SGHTA and CDR2 FQGNSA. The CDR3 nucleotides read TGTGCCAGCAGCCCCACCCAGCGCGAGCAGTACTTC. Translation gives CASSPTQREQYF.

The chain combines TRBV2 with TRBJ2-7, with a weak D call TRBD1 (5 bases). With 0 bases removed from V and 3 bases from J, the gap between germline ends came to 12 bases. This CDR3 region has 15 residues. Germline CDR1 and CDR2: SNHLY and FYNNEI. This CDR3 is CASSEAHRTNYEQYF. The CDR3 nucleotides read TGTGCCAGCAGTGAAGCGCATCGGACAAACTACGAGCAGTACTTC.

The V call is TRBV7-2, the J call TRBJ1-1; 7 bases agree with TRBD1. This CDR3 has 14 residues. Per germline, CDR1 SGHTA and CDR2 FQGNSA. J gave up 6 bases and V 5 bases, and 9 bases lay outside the gene matches. The CDR3 coding sequence is TGTGCCAGCAGCGCACGACAGGGACCCCCTGAAGCTTTCTTT. Translated, it gives CASSARQGPPEAFF.

The chain combines TRBV19 with TRBJ1-1; tentatively, D is TRBD1 (6 bases). The CDR3 contains 12 residues. V lost 8 bases and J lost 5, with 12 bases in between. Germline loops: CDR1 LNHDA, CDR2 SQIVND (reference sequence). The CDR3 loop is CASVRGATEAFF. The CDR3 nucleotides are TGTGCCAGTGTCCGGGGGGCAACTGAAGCTTTCTTT.

This clone was found once. The chain employs TRBV18 and TRBJ1-6; tentative D call: TRBD1 (5 bases). Germline V gene sequence: CDR1 KGHSH, CDR2 LQKENI. The V gene lost 3 bases and the J gene lost 6 bases, with 12 bases spanning the gap. The CDR3 sequence is 15 residues long. CDR3 amino acids: CASSPRGGGNSPLHF. DNA for the CDR3: TGTGCCAGCTCACCTCGGGGCGGGGGTAATTCACCCCTCCACTTT.

This chain links TRBV5-4 with TRBJ1-2; possible D gene TRBD1, 5 bases. Germline loops: CDR1 SGHNT, CDR2 YYREEE (reference sequence). This CDR3 region has 14 residues. With 5 bases removed from V and 5 bases from J, the gap between germline ends came to 16 bases. The CDR3 sequence is CASSGGSGFYGYTF. The CDR3 DNA follows: TGTGCCAGCAGTGGTGGGTCAGGGTTTTATGGCTACACCTTC.

CDR3 residues: CASSLSRQGFYGYTF. As DNA, the CDR3 is TGTGCCAGCAGCTTGAGCCGACAGGGCTTCTATGGCTACACCTTC. The chain combines TRBV11-3 with TRBJ1-2, with 7 bases aligning to TRBD1. Trimming at V came to 3 bases and at J to 4 bases, leaving 8 bases not matched to a gene. Per germline, CDR1 SGHNT and CDR2 YENEEA. The CDR3 consists of 15 residues.

V usage is TRBV6-5 and J usage is TRBJ2-3; 7 bases align to TRBD2. V gave up 4 bases and J gave up 0 bases; unmatched junction bases: 4. There are 15 residues in the CDR3. Looked up from germline, CDR1 is MNHEY and CDR2 is SVGAGI. The CDR3 spells CASSSRRGSTDTQYF. In DNA, the CDR3 is TGTGCCAGCAGTTCTAGGCGGGGGAGCACAGATACGCAGTATTTT.